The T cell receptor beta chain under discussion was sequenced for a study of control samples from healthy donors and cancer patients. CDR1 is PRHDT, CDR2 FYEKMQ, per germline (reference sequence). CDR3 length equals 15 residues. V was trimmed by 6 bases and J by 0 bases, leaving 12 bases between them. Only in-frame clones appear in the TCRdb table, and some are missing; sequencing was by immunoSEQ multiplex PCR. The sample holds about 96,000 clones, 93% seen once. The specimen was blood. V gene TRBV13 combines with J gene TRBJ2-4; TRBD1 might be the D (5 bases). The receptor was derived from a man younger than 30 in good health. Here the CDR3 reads CASRLSQGAKNIQYF. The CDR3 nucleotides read TGTGCCAGCAGACTTTCCCAGGGAGCCAAAAACATTCAGTACTTC.